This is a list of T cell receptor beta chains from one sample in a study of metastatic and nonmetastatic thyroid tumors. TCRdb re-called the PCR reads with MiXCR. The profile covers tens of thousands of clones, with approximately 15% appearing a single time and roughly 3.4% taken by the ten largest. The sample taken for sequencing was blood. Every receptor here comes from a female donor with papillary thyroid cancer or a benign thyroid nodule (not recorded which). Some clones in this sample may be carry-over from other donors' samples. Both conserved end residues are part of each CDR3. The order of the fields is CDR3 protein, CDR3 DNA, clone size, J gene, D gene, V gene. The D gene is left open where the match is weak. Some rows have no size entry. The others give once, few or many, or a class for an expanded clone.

CDR3 protein: CASRPRAGTGRSREWGEQYF; CDR3 DNA: TGTGCCAGCAGGCCTCGCGCCGGGACAGGGCGCTCTAGGGAATGGGGCGAGCAGTACTTC; clone size: -; J gene: TRBJ2-7; D gene: TRBD1; V gene: TRBV6-4
CDR3 protein: CASSEGSGTDTQYF; CDR3 DNA: TGTGCCAGCAGTGAAGGTAGTGGCACAGATACGCAGTATTTT; clone size: many; J gene: TRBJ2-3; D gene: -; V gene: TRBV2
CDR3 protein: CSARDAQGFYEQYF; CDR3 DNA: TGCAGTGCTAGAGATGCGCAAGGCTTCTACGAGCAGTACTTC; clone size: medium-sized; J gene: TRBJ2-7; D gene: -; V gene: TRBV20-1
CDR3 protein: CASSLKVRAANEKLFF; CDR3 DNA: TGCGCCAGCAGCTTGAAGGTCCGGGCCGCGAATGAAAAACTGTTTTTT; clone size: many; J gene: TRBJ1-4; D gene: -; V gene: TRBV5-1
CDR3 protein: CASSSLTITSQGEQFF; CDR3 DNA: TGTGCCAGCAGTTCCTTGACTATTACATCGCAAGGGGAGCAGTTCTTC; clone size: -; J gene: TRBJ2-1; D gene: -; V gene: TRBV28
CDR3 protein: CASSTGYRIDQPQHF; CDR3 DNA: TGTGCCAGCAGTACAGGGTATCGGATAGACCAGCCCCAGCATTTT; clone size: many; J gene: TRBJ1-5; D gene: -; V gene: TRBV28
CDR3 protein: CATSDFAGRPQHF; CDR3 DNA: TGTGCCACCAGTGATTTCGCCGGGCGGCCCCAGCATTTT; clone size: many; J gene: TRBJ1-5; D gene: -; V gene: TRBV24-1
CDR3 protein: CASTPWGQYTDTQYF; CDR3 DNA: TGTGCCAGCACCCCTTGGGGACAGTACACAGATACGCAGTATTTT; clone size: many; J gene: TRBJ2-3; D gene: TRBD1; V gene: TRBV27
CDR3 protein: CATSRRIGLWLLSGNTIYF; CDR3 DNA: TGTGCCACCAGTCGGCGGATTGGGTTATGGCTACTCTCTGGAAACACCATATATTTT; clone size: many; J gene: TRBJ1-3; D gene: -; V gene: TRBV24-1
CDR3 protein: CASSYLSGSYEQYF; CDR3 DNA: TGTGCCAGTAGTTACTTGTCGGGCTCCTACGAGCAGTACTTC; clone size: many; J gene: TRBJ2-7; D gene: -; V gene: TRBV19
CDR3 protein: CASKSGLQFDYGYTF; CDR3 DNA: TGTGCCAGCAAGTCAGGGTTACAGTTCGACTATGGCTACACCTTC; clone size: many; J gene: TRBJ1-2; D gene: -; V gene: TRBV19
CDR3 protein: CASSFGTASNQPQHF; CDR3 DNA: TGTGCCAGCAGTTTTGGAACAGCTAGCAATCAGCCCCAGCATTTT; clone size: many; J gene: TRBJ1-5; D gene: -; V gene: TRBV28
CDR3 protein: CASSERDYQPQHF; CDR3 DNA: TGTGCCAGCAGTGAAAGGGATTATCAGCCCCAGCATTTT; clone size: many; J gene: TRBJ1-5; D gene: -; V gene: TRBV6-1
CDR3 protein: CASSQGTSGANEQFF; CDR3 DNA: TGTGCCAGCAGTCAAGGGACTAGCGGGGCCAATGAGCAGTTCTTC; clone size: medium-sized; J gene: TRBJ2-1; D gene: TRBD2; V gene: TRBV28
CDR3 protein: CASRVWGNYGYTF; CDR3 DNA: TGTGCCAGCAGAGTTTGGGGGAACTATGGCTACACCTTC; clone size: many; J gene: TRBJ1-2; D gene: -; V gene: TRBV6-2/TRBV6-3
CDR3 protein: CASSDLVDGYTF; CDR3 DNA: TGTGCCAGCAGCGACCTAGTGGATGGCTACACCTTC; clone size: many; J gene: TRBJ1-2; D gene: -; V gene: TRBV7-2
CDR3 protein: CSVLLSGNTIYF; CDR3 DNA: TGCAGCGTCTTGCTCTCTGGAAACACCATATATTTT; clone size: many; J gene: TRBJ1-3; D gene: -; V gene: TRBV29-1
CDR3 protein: CASRGDRFGETQYF; CDR3 DNA: TGTGCCAGCAGAGGGGACAGGTTTGGTGAGACCCAGTACTTC; clone size: few; J gene: TRBJ2-5; D gene: TRBD1; V gene: TRBV28
CDR3 protein: CASSPPLRVGYGYTF; CDR3 DNA: TGTGCCAGCAGTCCACCTCTGAGGGTGGGGTATGGCTACACCTTC; clone size: many; J gene: TRBJ1-2; D gene: -; V gene: TRBV28
CDR3 protein: CASIPGVLAGGYEQYF; CDR3 DNA: TGTGCCAGTATTCCCGGGGTACTAGCGGGAGGCTACGAGCAGTACTTC; clone size: -; J gene: TRBJ2-7; D gene: TRBD2; V gene: TRBV19
CDR3 protein: CAWSRQGGGYTF; CDR3 DNA: TGTGCCTGGAGTCGACAGGGAGGTGGCTACACCTTC; clone size: many; J gene: TRBJ1-2; D gene: TRBD1; V gene: TRBV30
CDR3 protein: CASSPGTGGNYGYTF; CDR3 DNA: TGTGCCAGCTCACCAGGGACAGGGGGCAACTATGGCTACACCTTC; clone size: -; J gene: TRBJ1-2; D gene: TRBD1; V gene: TRBV18
CDR3 protein: CASSQEGQGFSTDNEQFF; CDR3 DNA: TGTGCCAGCAGCCAAGAGGGACAGGGTTTTTCGACCGACAATGAGCAGTTCTTC; clone size: many; J gene: TRBJ2-1; D gene: TRBD1; V gene: TRBV14
CDR3 protein: CASSPDQGDEQYF; CDR3 DNA: TGTGCCAGCAGCCCTGACCAGGGGGACGAGCAGTACTTC; clone size: many; J gene: TRBJ2-7; D gene: TRBD1; V gene: TRBV7-9
CDR3 protein: CASLDSRAGELFF; CDR3 DNA: TGTGCCAGCCTGGACTCTCGCGCCGGGGAGCTGTTTTTT; clone size: many; J gene: TRBJ2-2; D gene: -; V gene: TRBV28
CDR3 protein: CASSSPNYEQYF; CDR3 DNA: TGTGCCAGCAGTTCCCCAAACTACGAGCAGTACTTC; clone size: medium-sized; J gene: TRBJ2-7; D gene: -; V gene: TRBV28
CDR3 protein: CASSIVSKNQPQHF; CDR3 DNA: TGTGCCAGTAGTATCGTCAGTAAGAATCAGCCCCAGCATTTT; clone size: -; J gene: TRBJ1-5; D gene: -; V gene: TRBV19
CDR3 protein: CASSLGQGAPGNTIYF; CDR3 DNA: TGTGCCAGCAGCTTAGGCCAGGGAGCGCCTGGAAACACCATATATTTT; clone size: many; J gene: TRBJ1-3; D gene: -; V gene: TRBV13
CDR3 protein: CASSLAGGLYTEAFF; CDR3 DNA: TGCGCCAGCAGCTTGGCGGGGGGGCTGTACACTGAAGCTTTCTTT; clone size: -; J gene: TRBJ1-1; D gene: -; V gene: TRBV5-1
CDR3 protein: CASSQVTAVEGNTIYF; CDR3 DNA: TGCGCCAGCAGCCAAGTCACTGCAGTCGAAGGAAACACCATATATTTT; clone size: many; J gene: TRBJ1-3; D gene: -; V gene: TRBV4-1
CDR3 protein: CASKHRDRINEKLFF; CDR3 DNA: TGTGCCAGTAAACACCGGGACAGGATTAATGAAAAACTGTTTTTT; clone size: many; J gene: TRBJ1-4; D gene: TRBD1; V gene: TRBV19
CDR3 protein: CASSSGFSGKGPGELFF; CDR3 DNA: TGTGCCAGCAGCTCAGGGTTTAGCGGCAAGGGACCCGGGGAGCTGTTTTTT; clone size: many; J gene: TRBJ2-2; D gene: -; V gene: TRBV13
CDR3 protein: CASSPYRDGGEKLFF; CDR3 DNA: TGTGCCAGCAGTCCCTACAGGGACGGCGGCGAAAAACTGTTTTTT; clone size: -; J gene: TRBJ1-4; D gene: -; V gene: TRBV2
CDR3 protein: CASSEAGQPQHF; CDR3 DNA: TGTGCCAGCAGTGAAGCTGGACAGCCCCAGCATTTT; clone size: many; J gene: TRBJ1-5; D gene: -; V gene: TRBV2
CDR3 protein: CASSPLGGANVLTF; CDR3 DNA: TGTGCCAGCAGTCCCCTGGGTGGGGCCAACGTCCTGACTTTC; clone size: many; J gene: TRBJ2-6; D gene: -; V gene: TRBV7-9
CDR3 protein: CAITWDLNSPLHF; CDR3 DNA: TGTGCCATCACTTGGGACCTTAATTCACCCCTCCACTTT; clone size: -; J gene: TRBJ1-6; D gene: -; V gene: TRBV10-3
CDR3 protein: CASSLRGKGETQYF; CDR3 DNA: TGTGCCAGCAGCTTAAGGGGGAAGGGGGAGACCCAGTACTTC; clone size: many; J gene: TRBJ2-5; D gene: -; V gene: TRBV12-3/TRBV12-4
CDR3 protein: CASSLGDYSYNEQFF; CDR3 DNA: TGCGCCAGCAGCTTGGGTGACTACTCCTACAATGAGCAGTTCTTC; clone size: -; J gene: TRBJ2-1; D gene: -; V gene: TRBV5-1
CDR3 protein: CASSHPRTGFYRPQHF; CDR3 DNA: TGTGCCAGCAGTCACCCCCGCACGGGCTTCTATCGGCCCCAGCATTTT; clone size: few; J gene: TRBJ1-5; D gene: -; V gene: TRBV28
CDR3 protein: CASSGGLAGGNEQFF; CDR3 DNA: TGTGCCAGCAGCGGGGGACTAGCGGGAGGTAATGAGCAGTTCTTC; clone size: many; J gene: TRBJ2-1; D gene: TRBD2; V gene: TRBV9
CDR3 protein: CASSPGTGGEQYF; CDR3 DNA: TGTGCCAGCAGTCCCGGGACAGGGGGTGAGCAGTACTTC; clone size: medium-sized; J gene: TRBJ2-7; D gene: TRBD1; V gene: TRBV28
CDR3 protein: CASSLTGRRTEAFF; CDR3 DNA: TGTGCCAGCAGCTTAACAGGGAGGAGGACTGAAGCTTTCTTT; clone size: -; J gene: TRBJ1-1; D gene: -; V gene: TRBV7-3